The T cell receptor (beta chain) under discussion was sequenced for a study of molecular identifiers for immune sequencing clone quantification. Listed TCR primers and previously described methods were used for bulk TCR libraries. MiXCR was run by TCRdb on the PCR reads, yielding one entry per CDR3 protein. Here the sample spans more than 450,000 distinct CDR3 sequences, about 25% being singletons. The CDR3 consists of 16 residues. Germline V CDR1 and CDR2: LGHNA, YSLEER. Trimming cost V 4 bases and J 3 bases, with 18 bases left between them. This rearrangement joins TRBV4-3 to TRBJ1-1, with a tentative D call TRBD1 (5 bases). Sequencing was done on a sample of naive CD8+ T cells from blood, with Jurkat cell RNA spiked in. Subset denoted: FACS-sorted CD8+CD4-CCR7+CD45RA+ naive T cells. The receptor comes from a human donor in good health. Some libraries in this study had Jurkat cell RNA spiked in. CDR3 region: CASSRGTAGLDTEAFF. Here the CDR3 DNA reads TGCGCCAGCAGCCGAGGGACGGCAGGATTGGACACTGAAGCTTTCTTT.